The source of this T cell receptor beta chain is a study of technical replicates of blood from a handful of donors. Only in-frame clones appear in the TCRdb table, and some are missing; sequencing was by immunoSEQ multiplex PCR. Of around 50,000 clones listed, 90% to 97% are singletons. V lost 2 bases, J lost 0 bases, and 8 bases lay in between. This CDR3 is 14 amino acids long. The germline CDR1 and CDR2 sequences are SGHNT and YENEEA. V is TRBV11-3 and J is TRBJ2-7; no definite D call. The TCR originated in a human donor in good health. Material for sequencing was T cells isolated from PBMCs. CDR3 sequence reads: CASSLHPSSYEQYF. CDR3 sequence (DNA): TGTGCCAGCAGCTTACACCCTAGCTCCTACGAGCAGTACTTC.